The 20 T cell receptor beta chains in this list originate from one sample, sequenced in a study of Ad26.COV2.S vaccination and SARS-CoV-2 variants. Treatment specified: around 19 received Ad26.COV2.S at low or high dose, single or two shots; five or six received placebo; per-sample allocation not given. Material that was analyzed had been drawn on day 63 after the first vaccine or placebo injection. Assay used: immunoSEQ multiplex PCR; TCRdb lists only in-frame clones, some missing. The sample contains fewer than 500,000 clones, 80% to 95% of which appear only once. The starting material was peripheral blood, obtained in a trial of Ad26.COV2.S vaccine versus placebo. All receptors come from a person aged 18-65 years who received the Ad26.COV2.S COVID-19 vaccine or a placebo.

The chain combines TRBV27 with TRBJ2-3, with a possible D match to TRBD2 (6 bases). The germline gives CDR1 MNHEY, CDR2 SMNVEV (reference sequence). The CDR3 has 15 amino acids. V was clipped by 5 bases and J by 1 base, with 13 bases between them. As DNA, the CDR3 is TGTGCCAGCAGTGCCTCTAGCGCGGGCACAGATACGCAGTATTTT. The encoded protein is CASSASSAGTDTQYF.

This clone was counted once. The chain couples TRBV2 to TRBJ2-7; TRBD2 agrees at 9 bases. The CDR3 runs 15 residues. The germline V gene encodes CDR1 SNHLY and CDR2 FYNNEI. With 1 base clipped from V and 3 bases from J, the junction kept 4 bases outside the gene matches. CDR3 sequence reads: CASSEGSGSNYEQYF. The CDR3 bases are TGTGCCAGCAGTGAAGGTAGCGGGAGCAACTACGAGCAGTACTTC.

J is TRBJ2-7 and V is TRBV5-4; D not certain. The CDR3 contains 15 residues. The germline V gene encodes CDR1 SGHNT and CDR2 YYREEE (reference sequence). V lost 4 bases and J 3 bases, leaving 17 bases between the germline ends. The CDR3 DNA is TGTGCCAGCAGCGGAAACAGAGGACCGGACTACGAGCAGTACTTC. This translates into CASSGNRGPDYEQYF.

The CDR3 DNA reads as TGTGCCAGCTCACAGGGACTAGCGGACTACAATGAGCAGTTCTTC. Encoded protein: CASSQGLADYNEQFF. The rearrangement joins TRBV18 to TRBJ2-1, with 11 bases fitting TRBD2. There are 15 residues in the CDR3. V dropped 4 bases and J dropped 3; count of bases not matched to a gene: 2. The V gene's germline CDR1 is KGHSH and CDR2 LQKENI.

The chain joins TRBV6-1 to TRBJ2-7; D remains ambiguous. The germline V and J ends were trimmed by 1 base and 1 base, with 5 bases remaining between them. This CDR3 is built from 13 residues. The germline gives CDR1 MNHNS, CDR2 SASEGT. CDR3 bases: TGTGCCAGCAGTGAAGGCCTGTCCTACGAGCAGTACTTC. This codes for CASSEGLSYEQYF.

This clone was detected only a few times. The chain joins TRBV28 to TRBJ2-3, with D perhaps matching TRBD2 (5 bases). V was shortened by 1 base and J by 5 bases, with 13 bases between the two germline ends. CDR3 size: 15 residues. Germline V gene data show CDR1 as MDHEN and CDR2 as SYDVKM. CDR3 sequence (DNA): TGTGCCAGCAGTTTATTACCTAGAGGGCAAGATACGCAGTATTTT. Encoded protein: CASSLLPRGQDTQYF.

The gene calls are TRBV28 and TRBJ2-1, with 9 bases that match TRBD1. Trimming cost V 5 bases and J 2 bases; bases outside gene matches: 4. CDR1 and CDR2 (germline): MDHEN, SYDVKM. The CDR3 totals 15 residues. The CDR3 DNA reads TGTGCCAGCAGTCCACAGGGGGCGGCCTACAATGAGCAGTTCTTC. Protein product: CASSPQGAAYNEQFF.

V gene TRBV18 combines with J gene TRBJ2-1; D is possibly TRBD2 (5 bases). Germline loops: CDR1 KGHSH, CDR2 LQKENI. The CDR3 sequence is 13 residues long. V lost 3 bases and J lost 6, with 9 bases in between. The CDR3 DNA is TGTGCCAGCTCACCGGACTGGGGCAATGAGCAGTTCTTC. Translation: CASSPDWGNEQFF. Using reference TRBV18 and TRBJ2-1 for the parts outside the CDR3, the full variable domain is NAGVMQNPRHLVRRRGQEARLRCSPMKGHSHVYWYRQLPEEGLKFMVYLQKENIIDESGMPKERFSAEFPKEGPSILRIQQVVRGDSAAYFCASSPDWGNEQFFGPGTRLTVL.

This rearrangement joins TRBV11-2 to TRBJ2-7, with 8 nucleotides matching TRBD1. Germline V gene lookup returns CDR1 SGHAT and CDR2 FQNNGV. The CDR3 extends over 14 amino acids. V lost 5 bases, J lost 4 bases, and 7 bases stayed unmatched. The CDR3 here is CASSPAGQGYEQYF. For the CDR3, the DNA is TGTGCCAGCAGCCCAGCCGGACAGGGTTACGAGCAGTACTTC.

The chain combines TRBV19 with TRBJ2-1, with 8 bases matching TRBD2. The junction had 3 bases not matched to a gene; V was cut back by 2 bases and J by 6 bases. Germline V CDR1 and CDR2: LNHDA, SQIVND (reference sequence). CDR3 length: 14 amino acids. The CDR3 is CASSILAGRNEQFF. DNA for the CDR3: TGTGCCAGTAGTATACTAGCGGGCCGCAATGAGCAGTTCTTC.

The rearrangement uses TRBV5-1 and TRBJ2-1; D unclear. The germline V and J ends were trimmed by 2 bases and 0 bases, with 9 bases remaining between them. The CDR3 runs to 15 residues. In germline, CDR1 is SGHRS, CDR2 YFSETQ. The CDR3, as DNA: TGCGCCAGCAGCTTTGATCTTAGCTCCTACAATGAGCAGTTCTTC. Translation: CASSFDLSSYNEQFF.

The V call is TRBV7-9, the J call TRBJ1-2; D remains ambiguous. Deletions cut 6 bases from V and 4 bases from J, with 12 bases between. From germline, CDR1 is SEHNR and CDR2 FQNEAQ (reference sequence). The CDR3 is made up of 13 amino acids. In DNA, the CDR3 is TGTGCCAGCAGTTCCGAAAAAACCTATGGCTACACCTTC. Its translation is CASSSEKTYGYTF.

This clone was found once. This chain links TRBV7-3 with TRBJ2-7; D is uncertain. The germline V gene encodes CDR1 SGHTA and CDR2 FQGTGA. V lost 5 bases to trimming and J lost 3 bases, with 11 bases between them. This CDR3 is built from 13 residues. CDR3 nucleotide sequence: TGTGCCAGCAGCCCAGGACCAAGCTACGAGCAGTACTTC. This encodes CASSPGPSYEQYF.

The chain has TRBV10-3 and TRBJ2-2; TRBD1 is a possible D gene (5 bases). The CDR3 is 14 amino acids. Between the trimmed V and J ends, which lost 6 bases and 3 bases, there was a span of 11 bases. CDR1 and CDR2 (germline): ENHRY, SYGVKD. The CDR3 region is CAISASRDTGELFF. For the CDR3, the DNA is TGTGCCATCAGCGCCTCCAGGGACACCGGGGAGCTGTTTTTT.

The rearrangement uses TRBV18 and TRBJ2-3, with D uncertain. Germline CDR1 and CDR2: KGHSH and LQKENI. CDR3 length: 13 residues. V lost 6 bases, J lost 0 bases, and 7 bases lay in between. The CDR3 DNA follows: TGTGCCAGCTCTTCCACTAGCACAGATACGCAGTATTTT. Translating it yields CASSSTSTDTQYF.

CDR3: CASSSFNEQYF. DNA of the CDR3: TGTGCCAGCAGTTCCTTCAACGAGCAGTACTTC. The chain couples TRBV27 to TRBJ2-7; D is ambiguous. Germline V gene lookup returns CDR1 MNHEY and CDR2 SMNVEV (reference sequence). V gave up 4 bases and J gave up 5 bases, with 6 bases separating them. This CDR3 has 11 amino acids.

The chain carries TRBV5-1 and TRBJ1-3; the D gene is possibly TRBD1 (5 bases). The V and J ends lost 0 bases and 2 bases respectively, with 9 bases between them. Germline CDR1 reads SGHRS; CDR2 reads YFSETQ. CDR3 length: 15 amino acids. The CDR3: CASSLVGGTGNTIYF. The CDR3 DNA reads as TGCGCCAGCAGCTTGGTGGGGGGGACTGGAAACACCATATATTTT. Filled out from reference TRBV5-1 and TRBJ1-3, the complete variable domain reads KAGVTQTPRYLIKTRGQQVTLSCSPISGHRSVSWYQQTPGQGLQFLFEYFSETQRNKGNFPGRFSGRQFSNSRSEMNVSTLELGDSALYLCASSLVGGTGNTIYFGEGSWLTVV.

This sequence joins TRBV27 and TRBJ2-6; 7 bases align to TRBD1. The CDR3 runs 13 residues. After removal of 6 bases from V and 10 bases from J, the junction contained 6 bases not matched to a gene. Germline loops: CDR1 MNHEY, CDR2 SMNVEV (reference sequence). As DNA, the CDR3 is TGTGCCAGCAGACTGACAGGGAATAACGTCCTGACTTTC. Translated: CASRLTGNNVLTF.

The chain carries TRBV29-1 and TRBJ2-5, with TRBD2 matching over 11 bases. Germline V gene lookup returns CDR1 SQVTM and CDR2 ANQGSEA. This CDR3 has 14 amino acids. J was trimmed by 1 base and V by 3 bases; bases with no gene match: 1. The CDR3: CSVDGTSGQETQYF. CDR3 DNA sequence: TGCAGCGTTGATGGGACTAGCGGCCAAGAGACCCAGTACTTC.

The chain combines TRBV5-8 with TRBJ2-3, with 7 bases identical to TRBD2. This CDR3 contains 14 residues. Germline CDR1 reads SGHTS; CDR2 reads YDEGEE. J was trimmed by 4 bases and V by 0 bases; bases with no gene match: 2. In nucleotides, the CDR3 is TGTGCCAGCAGCTTGGGGCTAGCGGCAGATACGCAGTATTTT. This sequence encodes CASSLGLAADTQYF. The whole variable domain, filled in from reference TRBV5-8 and TRBJ2-3, reads EAGVTQSPTHLIKTRGQQATLRCSPISGHTSVYWYQQALGLGLQFLLWYDEGEERNRGNFPPRFSGRQFPNYSSELNVNALELEDSALYLCASSLGLAADTQYFGPGTRLTVL.